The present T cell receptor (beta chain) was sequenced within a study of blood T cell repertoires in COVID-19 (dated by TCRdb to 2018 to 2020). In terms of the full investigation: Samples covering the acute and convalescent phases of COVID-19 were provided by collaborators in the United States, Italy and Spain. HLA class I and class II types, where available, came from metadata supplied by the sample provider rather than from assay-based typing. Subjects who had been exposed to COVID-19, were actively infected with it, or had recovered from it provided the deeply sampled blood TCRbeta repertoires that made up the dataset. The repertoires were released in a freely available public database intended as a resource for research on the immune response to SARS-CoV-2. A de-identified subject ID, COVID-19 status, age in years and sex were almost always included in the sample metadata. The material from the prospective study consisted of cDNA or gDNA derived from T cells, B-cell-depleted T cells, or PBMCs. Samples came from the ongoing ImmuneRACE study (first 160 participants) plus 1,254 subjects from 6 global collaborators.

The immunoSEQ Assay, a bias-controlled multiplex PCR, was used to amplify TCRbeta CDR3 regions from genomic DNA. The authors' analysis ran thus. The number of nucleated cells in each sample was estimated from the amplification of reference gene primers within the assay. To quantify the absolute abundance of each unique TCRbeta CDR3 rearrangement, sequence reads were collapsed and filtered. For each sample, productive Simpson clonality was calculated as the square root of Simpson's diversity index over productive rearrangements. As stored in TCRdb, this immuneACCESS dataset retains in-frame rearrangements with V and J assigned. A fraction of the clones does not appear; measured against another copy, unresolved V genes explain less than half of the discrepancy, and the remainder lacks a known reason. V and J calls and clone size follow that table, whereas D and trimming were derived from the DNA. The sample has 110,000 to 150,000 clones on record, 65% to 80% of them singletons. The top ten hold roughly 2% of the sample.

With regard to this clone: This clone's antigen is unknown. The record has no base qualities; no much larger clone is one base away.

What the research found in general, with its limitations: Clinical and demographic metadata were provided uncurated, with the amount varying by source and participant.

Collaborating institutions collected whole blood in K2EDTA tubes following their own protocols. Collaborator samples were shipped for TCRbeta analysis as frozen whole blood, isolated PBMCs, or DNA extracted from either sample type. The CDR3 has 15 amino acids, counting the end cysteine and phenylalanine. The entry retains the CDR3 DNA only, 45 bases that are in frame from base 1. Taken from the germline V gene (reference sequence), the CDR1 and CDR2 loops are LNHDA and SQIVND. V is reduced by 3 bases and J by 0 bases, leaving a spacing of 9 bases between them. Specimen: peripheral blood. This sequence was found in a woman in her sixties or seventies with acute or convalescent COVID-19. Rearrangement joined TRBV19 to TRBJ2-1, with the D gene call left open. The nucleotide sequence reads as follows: TGTGCCAGTAGTATTGGAGTTATCTCCTACAATGAGCAGTTCTTC. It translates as CASSIGVISYNEQFF.